The 10 T cell receptor beta chains given below trace back to one sample, sequenced in a study of blood T cell repertoires in COVID-19 (TCRdb year 2020). Library preparation was by the immunoSEQ multiplex PCR assay. As stored in TCRdb, this immuneACCESS dataset retains in-frame rearrangements with V and J assigned. A fraction of the clones does not appear; measured against another copy, unresolved V genes explain less than half of the discrepancy, and the remainder lacks a known reason. This sample has over 250,000 clones in its table, and roughly 85% of those were observed once. The ten biggest clones cover approximately 10% of the sample. Sequenced input: peripheral blood. Source of these receptors: a woman aged 70-85 years with acute or convalescent COVID-19.

The rearrangement uses TRBV18 and TRBJ1-3, with D hard to call. The length of the CDR3 is 14 residues. From germline, CDR1 is KGHSH and CDR2 LQKENI. V lost 2 bases to trimming and J lost 4 bases, with 9 bases between them. CDR3 residues: CASSPGLTGNTIYF. As DNA, the CDR3 is TGTGCCAGCTCACCAGGGCTTACCGGAAACACCATATATTTT.

The rearrangement joins TRBV2 to TRBJ1-3, with 9 nucleotides matching TRBD1. The CDR3 extends over 15 amino acids. Germline V lookup: CDR1 SNHLY, CDR2 FYNNEI. Unmatched junction bases numbered 7, after V lost 6 bases and J lost 4 bases. In DNA, the CDR3 is TGTGCCAGCAGCCAACAGGGGGCGCCCGGAAACACCATATATTTT. It yields the protein CASSQQGAPGNTIYF.

V gene TRBV12-3 or TRBV12-4 combines with J gene TRBJ2-7; 7 bases fit TRBD1. The CDR3 extends over 13 amino acids. J was trimmed by 5 bases and V by 5 bases; bases with no gene match: 6. The CDR3 sequence is CASSRDSGNEQYF. The CDR3 bases are TGTGCCAGCAGTCGGGACAGCGGAAACGAGCAGTACTTC.

V and J are TRBV10-3 and TRBJ1-2; D is undetermined. V was cut by 3 bases and J by 5 bases, with 10 bases left in between. The germline CDR1 and CDR2 sequences are ENHRY and SYGVKD. This CDR3 is 13 amino acids long. This CDR3 is CAISDTGIYGYTF. The CDR3 coding sequence is TGTGCCATCAGTGATACGGGTATATATGGCTACACCTTC.

This clone appeared a few times. V usage is TRBV12-3 or TRBV12-4 and J usage is TRBJ1-2; 8 bases are shared with TRBD1. The CDR3 has 13 residues. V was clipped by 5 bases and J by 4 bases; unmatched bases: 3. The CDR3, as DNA: TGTGCCAGCAGTCCAGGGGGCGGCTATGGCTACACCTTC. This gives the protein CASSPGGGYGYTF.

This clone was recorded once. CDR3 protein: CASSRTQGAEAFF. The CDR3 DNA is TGTGCCAGCAGCCGAACCCAGGGCGCTGAAGCTTTCTTT. V usage is TRBV7-8 and J usage is TRBJ1-1; D is perhaps TRBD1 (5 bases). Germline CDR1 SGHVS, CDR2 FQNEAQ. Deletions cut 5 bases from V and 6 bases from J, with 13 bases between. CDR3 length: 13 residues.

The V gene is TRBV6-5, the J gene TRBJ1-2, with D perhaps matching TRBD1 (6 bases). CDR1 is MNHEY and CDR2 is SVGAGI in the germline V gene. This CDR3 has 14 amino acids. V lost 0 bases, J lost 8 bases, and 13 bases lay in between. The CDR3 nucleotides read TGTGCCAGCAGTTACTCGACAGGCCGGGGCGGCTACACCTTC. The encoded protein is CASSYSTGRGGYTF.

The gene calls are TRBV28 and TRBJ1-4, with D unclear. The V end was cut by 10 bases, the J end by 0 bases, with 18 bases between. CDR1 MDHEN and CDR2 SYDVKM come from the germline V gene. The CDR3 contains 16 residues. CDR3 sequence (DNA): TGTGCCACCTCGCACCAGAAGGGAGCAACTAATGAAAAACTGTTTTTT. Its protein is CATSHQKGATNEKLFF.

The CDR3 here is CASSLYAGYEQYF. The DNA of the CDR3 is TGTGCCAGCAGCTTATATGCGGGGTACGAGCAGTACTTC. The V and J genes are TRBV11-3 and TRBJ2-7; possible D gene TRBD2, 6 bases. This CDR3 is 13 amino acids long. Germline V gene sequence: CDR1 SGHNT, CDR2 YENEEA. Trimming took off 2 bases at V and 4 bases at J, with 9 bases between the two ends.

The chain employs TRBV5-6 and TRBJ1-5; 7 bases map to TRBD1. J gave up 4 bases and V 0 bases, and 4 bases lay outside the gene matches. The CDR3 is made up of 15 amino acids. Germline V gives CDR1 SGHDT, CDR2 YYEEEE. The CDR3 nucleotides are TGTGCCAGCAGCTTGGCGGCAGGGGGGAATCAGCCCCAGCATTTT. Translating gives CASSLAAGGNQPQHF.